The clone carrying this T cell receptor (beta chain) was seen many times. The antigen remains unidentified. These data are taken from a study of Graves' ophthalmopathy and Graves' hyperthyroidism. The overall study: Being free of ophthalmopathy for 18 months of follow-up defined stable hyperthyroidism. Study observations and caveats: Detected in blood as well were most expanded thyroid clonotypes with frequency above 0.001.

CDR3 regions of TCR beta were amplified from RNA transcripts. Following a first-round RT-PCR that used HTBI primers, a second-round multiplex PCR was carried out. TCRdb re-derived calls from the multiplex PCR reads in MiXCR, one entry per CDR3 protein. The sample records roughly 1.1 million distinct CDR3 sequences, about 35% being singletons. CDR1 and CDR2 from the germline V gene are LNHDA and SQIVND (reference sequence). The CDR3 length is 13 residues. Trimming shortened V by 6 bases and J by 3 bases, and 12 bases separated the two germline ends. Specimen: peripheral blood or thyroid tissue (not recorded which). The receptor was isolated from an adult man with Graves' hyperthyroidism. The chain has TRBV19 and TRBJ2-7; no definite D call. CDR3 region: CASSQVVLYEQYF. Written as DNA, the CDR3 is TGTGCCAGTAGCCAGGTGGTCCTCTACGAGCAGTACTTC.